This paragraph covers one T cell receptor (beta chain) sequence. Its antigen is currently unknown. The data are from a study of T cell responses to AZD1222 COVID-19 vaccine. Study-wide findings and caveats: Only six or seven AZD1222 recipients tested seropositive at baseline. Epitopes outside B.1.351 and B.1.1.7 mutated regions reportedly drew nearly half of spike TCRs.

Libraries were prepared by immunoSEQ multiplex PCR; TCRdb keeps only in-frame clonotypes and omits some of them. Here the sample spans around 84,000 clones, 80% to 90% being singletons. V lost 7 bases and J lost 1, with 14 bases in between. Germline V gene data show CDR1 as SNHLY and CDR2 as FYNNEI. This CDR3 contains 14 residues. This sequence originates from an adult in good health. The sample in question was peripheral blood, obtained on day 0 of AZD1222 vaccination. This sequence joins TRBV2 and TRBJ2-7; D is perhaps TRBD1 (6 bases). The DNA for the CDR3 is TGTGCCAGCACTTCATGGACAGCATCCTACGAGCAGTACTTC. Protein: CASTSWTASYEQYF.